The following is a TCR beta chain sequence with its context. Its target is unknown. The sample belongs to a study of T cells after yellow fever vaccination. Study results and caveats: Weaker, the secondary response had a peak occurring faster, on day 5 versus 15.

Each CDR3 protein gets one entry after TCRdb re-called the 5' RACE reads with MiXCR. The profile shows hundreds of thousands of distinct CDR3 sequences, around a sixth of them singletons. Germline assignment: CDR1 LGHDT and CDR2 YNNKEL (reference sequence). CDR3 length: 14 residues. J gave up 6 bases and V 4 bases, and 4 bases lay outside the gene matches. Sequenced material: PBMCs, taken before the yellow fever booster vaccination. This clonotype originated in a man aged 18 to 30 who received the YFV17D yellow fever vaccine. The chain joins TRBV3-1 to TRBJ2-3; 10 positions match TRBD2. CDR3 DNA sequence: TGTGCCAGCAGCCTACAGACTAGCGGGGATACGCAGTATTTT. Its protein product is CASSLQTSGDTQYF.